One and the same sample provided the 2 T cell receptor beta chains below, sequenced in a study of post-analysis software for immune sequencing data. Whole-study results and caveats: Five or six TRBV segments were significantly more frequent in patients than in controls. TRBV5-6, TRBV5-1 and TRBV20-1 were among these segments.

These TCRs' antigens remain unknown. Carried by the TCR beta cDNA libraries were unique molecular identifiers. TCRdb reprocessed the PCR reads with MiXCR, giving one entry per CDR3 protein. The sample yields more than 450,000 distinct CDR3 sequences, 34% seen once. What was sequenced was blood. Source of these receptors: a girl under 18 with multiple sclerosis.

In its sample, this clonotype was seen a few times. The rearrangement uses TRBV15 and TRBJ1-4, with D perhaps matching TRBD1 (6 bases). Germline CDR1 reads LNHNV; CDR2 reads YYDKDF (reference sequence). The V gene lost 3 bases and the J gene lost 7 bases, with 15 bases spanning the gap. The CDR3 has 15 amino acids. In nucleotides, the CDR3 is TGTGCCACCAGCAGTCCAGACAGGAGCCCTGAAAAACTGTTTTTT. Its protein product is CATSSPDRSPEKLFF.

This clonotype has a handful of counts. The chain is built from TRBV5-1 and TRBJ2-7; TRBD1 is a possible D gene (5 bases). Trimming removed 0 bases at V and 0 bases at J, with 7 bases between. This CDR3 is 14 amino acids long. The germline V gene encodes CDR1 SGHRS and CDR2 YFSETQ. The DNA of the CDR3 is TGCGCCAGCAGCTTGGACAGGCCCTCCTACGAGCAGTACTTC. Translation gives CASSLDRPSYEQYF.